This TCR beta chain emerged from a study of CD8+CD57+ T cells in acquired aplastic anemia. Study-wide context: Each DNA sample taken from sorted CD4+ and CD8+ cells came to roughly 3.5 ug on average. Whole-study findings and limits: The same twenty-nine CD8+ CDR3 sequences occurred in patients and in controls.

Turning to this clonotype: Antigen specificity is unknown. A much larger clonotype is one base distant, so this may be a read error.

The template used for profiling TCR beta VDJ and CDR3 was genomic DNA. TCRdb passed the reads through MiXCR, listing each CDR3 protein once. The data show about 240,000 distinct CDR3 sequences, around 45% seen once. Sequenced patients had shown CD8+CD57+ cell expansion by flow cytometry. The enrolled patients all had severe acquired aplastic anemia. There are 15 residues in the CDR3. V was shortened by 5 bases and J by 5 bases, with 18 bases between the two germline ends. Looked up from germline, CDR1 is LNHDA and CDR2 is SQIVND (reference sequence). Sample: sorted CD4+, CD8+, or CD8+CD57+ T cells (not recorded which) from PBMCs. This rearrangement joins TRBV19 to TRBJ1-1; D may be TRBD1 (5 bases). The sequence was obtained from a human donor with aplastic anemia. CDR3 protein: CASSGGELGGTEAFF. In nucleotides, the CDR3 is TGTGCCAGTAGTGGAGGAGAACTGGGGGGGACTGAAGCTTTCTTT.